This T cell receptor (beta chain) stems from a study of T cell clusters in autoimmune cytopenias. Study-wide findings and caveats: TRB repertoire shifts in secondary cytopenia and chronic lymphocytic leukemia mostly reflected lymphoma, not autoimmunity.

As regards this clonotype: Antigen: not known.

Multiplex touch-down PCR amplified TRB using TRB-A and TRB-B pools in one tube. Following a re-call of the multiplex PCR reads, TCRdb has one entry per CDR3 protein and lacks DNA. Here the sample table reports 15,000 or so distinct CDR3 sequences. TRB was amplified from 250 ng of peripheral blood genomic DNA per sample. The source of this sequence is a human donor with an autoimmune cytopenia or autoimmune hepatitis (not recorded which). The sequenced material came from peripheral blood.

CDR3: CASRRAGQGYEQYF. The chain joins TRBV12-3 or TRBV12-4 to TRBJ2-4; the D call of TRBD1 rests on TCRdb alone, since no DNA is present to check it. This CDR3 spans 14 amino acids.